The subject of this entry is one T cell receptor (beta chain). This record comes from a study of CD8 T cells in Susac syndrome. RNA amounts of about 0.5 to 1 ug underwent reverse transcription with random hexamers. Amplification of TCR beta CDR3 by immunoSEQ multiplex PCR spanned 54 Vbeta and 13 Jbeta. TCRdb recomputed calls from the immunoSEQ multiplex PCR reads with MiXCR, one row per CDR3 protein. Here the sample spans over 120,000 distinct CDR3 sequences, roughly 94% being singletons. CDR1 is GTSNPN, CDR2 SVGIG, per germline (reference sequence). Deletions cut 4 bases from V and 1 base from J, with 4 bases between. The CDR3 covers 11 residues.

This TCR was sampled from a human donor with Susac syndrome. Sequenced sample: CD4+ T cells from PBMCs. J is TRBJ2-5 and V is TRBV30; unclear D gene. CDR3 residues: CAWTGQETQYF. The CDR3 coding sequence is TGTGCCTGGACAGGCCAAGAGACCCAGTACTTC.